A single TCR beta chain is shown here with its context. Its antigen is not identified. This sample was taken from a study of vaccination and CD4 T cells after COVID-19. The study, taken as a whole, reports: Looking at convalescent patients, a median roughly 83% of reactive clones were present only post-vaccination.

Treatment meaning: approximately nine-day PBMC culture with coronavirus spike peptide pools or control peptides (ViraFEST assay). The Oncomine TCR Beta short-read assay sequenced DNA from cultured CD4+ T cells. Each CDR3 protein gets one entry after TCRdb re-called the PCR reads with MiXCR. The table records more than 15,000 distinct CDR3 sequences, 40% to 65% of them present only once. This CDR3 region has 18 residues. Trimming cost V 2 bases and J 0 bases; bases outside gene matches: 9. Germline values: CDR1 GTSNPN, CDR2 SVGIG (reference sequence). Sequenced material: CD4+ T cells from blood, cultured in vitro. V is TRBV30 and J is TRBJ2-6, with TRBD1 matching over 8 bases. This receptor was taken from a human donor who had recovered from COVID-19. CDR3 DNA: TGTGCCTGGAGTAGGATGGCAGGGGGCATCTCTGGGGCCAACGTCCTGACTTTC. It codes for CAWSRMAGGISGANVLTF.